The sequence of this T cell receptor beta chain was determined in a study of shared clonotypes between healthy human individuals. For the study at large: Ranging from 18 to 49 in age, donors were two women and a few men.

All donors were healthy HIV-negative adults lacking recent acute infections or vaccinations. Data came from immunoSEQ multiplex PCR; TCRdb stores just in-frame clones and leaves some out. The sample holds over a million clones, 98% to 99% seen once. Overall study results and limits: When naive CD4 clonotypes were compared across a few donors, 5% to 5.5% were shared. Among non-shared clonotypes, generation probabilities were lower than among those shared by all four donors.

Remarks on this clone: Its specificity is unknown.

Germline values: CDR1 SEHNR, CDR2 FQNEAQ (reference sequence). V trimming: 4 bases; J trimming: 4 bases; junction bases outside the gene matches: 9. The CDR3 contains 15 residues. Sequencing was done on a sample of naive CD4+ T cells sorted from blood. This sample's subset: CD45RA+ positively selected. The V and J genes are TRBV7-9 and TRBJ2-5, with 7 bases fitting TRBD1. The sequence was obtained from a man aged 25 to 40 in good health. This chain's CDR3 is CASSWGTAQGETQYF. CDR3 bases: TGTGCCAGCAGCTGGGGGACAGCACAAGGAGAGACCCAGTACTTC.